The 26 T cell receptor beta chains below come from one sample, sequenced in a study of blood T cell repertoires in COVID-19. The assay was immunoSEQ multiplex PCR, and TCRdb's table has in-frame clones only and misses some. The data hold tens of thousands of clones, with roughly 90% observed a single time. The sample comprised peripheral blood. The receptor source for this set is a woman of 80 years or more with acute or convalescent COVID-19.

V is TRBV5-1 and J is TRBJ2-5, with D hard to call. CDR3 length equals 13 residues. Trimming shortened V by 0 bases and J by 2 bases, and 5 bases separated the two germline ends. The germline gives CDR1 SGHRS, CDR2 YFSETQ. For the CDR3, the DNA is TGCGCCAGCAGCTTGGGCGAACAAGAGACCCAGTACTTC. Its protein product is CASSLGEQETQYF.

This sequence joins TRBV6-5 and TRBJ1-1, with D possibly matching TRBD1 (6 bases). The germline V gene has CDR1 MNHEY and CDR2 SVGAGI. V lost 8 bases, J lost 1 base, and 14 bases lay in between. CDR3 length: 14 residues. The CDR3 region is CASGRGGPNTEAFF. The CDR3 DNA reads as TGTGCCAGCGGACGGGGGGGGCCGAACACTGAAGCTTTCTTT.

This clone was counted a single time. This chain links TRBV7-2 with TRBJ2-1, with 13 bases that match TRBD2. V shed 5 bases, J shed 8 bases, and the junction held 9 bases outside the gene matches. CDR3 length: 16 residues. Germline-derived CDR1 and CDR2 are SGHTA and FQGNSA. The CDR3 nucleotides are TGTGCCAGCAGCACGGAACTAGCGGGGGGGCCCCATGAGCAGTTCTTC. Its translation: CASSTELAGGPHEQFF.

This chain uses TRBV5-4 with TRBJ1-2; D ambiguous. The CDR3 runs to 13 residues. CDR1 SGHNT and CDR2 YYREEE come from the germline V gene (reference sequence). V was pared by 0 bases and J by 4 bases, with 7 bases between. The CDR3 DNA sequence: TGTGCCAGCAGCTTGGTATCAGTCTATGGCTACACCTTC. This gives the protein CASSLVSVYGYTF.

The chain's CDR3 is CASSQVQFYEQYF. CDR3 coding DNA: TGCGCCAGCAGCCAAGTCCAGTTCTACGAGCAGTACTTC. The gene calls are TRBV4-1 and TRBJ2-7; no clear D gene. The V gene lost 1 base and the J gene lost 3 bases, with 7 bases spanning the gap. CDR1 is MGHRA, CDR2 YSYEKL, per germline. This CDR3 contains 13 residues.

The chain recombines TRBV6-5 with TRBJ2-7, with a weak D call TRBD2 (7 bases). The ends were cut back, 5 bases at V and 6 bases at J, with 14 bases in the middle. The germline CDR1 and CDR2 sequences are MNHEY and SVGAGI. The length of the CDR3 is 13 residues. CDR3 loop: CASSRGGASEQYV. The CDR3 nucleotides are TGTGCCAGCAGTCGAGGGGGGGCTAGCGAGCAGTACGTC.

The chain carries TRBV28 and TRBJ2-7; D is unclear. Trimming left V 5 bases short and J 5 bases short, with 16 bases between. The CDR3 contains 14 residues. Germline CDR1 MDHEN, CDR2 SYDVKM. The CDR3 reads CASSLLSSAHEQYV. In DNA, the CDR3 is TGTGCCAGCAGTCTTCTCAGCAGCGCCCACGAGCAGTACGTC.

This chain joins TRBV3-1 (or the pseudogene TRBV3-2) and TRBJ2-7, with a tentative D call TRBD2 (6 bases). Germline CDR1 is LGHDT and CDR2 is YNNKEL (reference sequence). V shed 3 bases and J shed 6 bases, with 6 bases lying between them. The length of the CDR3 is 11 residues. CDR3 nucleotides: TGTGCCAGCAGCCAGGGGGGCGAGCAGTACGTC. Protein sequence: CASSQGGEQYV.

The rearrangement links TRBV28 to TRBJ1-5; tentatively, D is TRBD1 (5 bases). CDR1 and CDR2 from the germline V gene are MDHEN and SYDVKM. CDR3 length: 16 amino acids. Trimming stripped 10 bases from V and 7 bases from J, with 26 bases between. Here the CDR3 reads CATYPRGSEGLQPQHF. The CDR3, as DNA: TGTGCCACCTACCCCCGGGGGTCTGAGGGCCTCCAGCCCCAGCATTTT.

This chain links TRBV5-1 with TRBJ2-5, with 10 bases identical to TRBD1. The CDR3 covers 16 residues. The germline CDR1 and CDR2 sequences are SGHRS and YFSETQ. J lost 1 base, V lost 4 bases, and 7 bases had no gene match. In DNA form, the CDR3 reads TGCGCCAGCAGCGAAATAGGGACAGGGGTCCAAGAGACCCAGTACTTC. It yields the protein CASSEIGTGVQETQYF.

The chain has TRBV19 and TRBJ2-1; 9 nucleotides align to TRBD2. J lost 8 bases, V lost 3 bases, and 14 bases had no gene match. Germline CDR1 LNHDA, CDR2 SQIVND (reference sequence). The CDR3 length is 17 residues. CDR3 amino acids: CASSMRFGRGGGDEQFF. The CDR3 DNA is TGTGCCAGTAGTATGAGGTTTGGGCGGGGGGGTGGCGATGAGCAGTTCTTC.

Comment on this clone: One end of the junction varies from germline; a read error may be responsible. The chain couples TRBV5-1 to TRBJ1-2; D is uncertain. CDR1 is SGHRS and CDR2 is YFSETQ in the germline V gene. This CDR3 spans 16 amino acids. The CDR3 DNA sequence: TGCGCCAGCAGCTTGGTTCGCGGGGAAGATAACTCTGGCTACACCTTC. Translating gives CASSLVRGEDNSGYTF.

This clone has more than one count but fewer than ten. The CDR3: CASSQERSVAFF. CDR3 nucleotides: TGTGCCAGCAGCCAAGAGAGGAGCGTAGCTTTCTTT. This sequence joins TRBV4-2 and TRBJ1-1; D is ambiguous. Deletions cut 0 bases from V and 10 bases from J, with 9 bases between. The CDR3 spans 12 residues. Germline V lookup: CDR1 LGHNA, CDR2 YNFKEQ.

This clone came up once. The chain is built from TRBV7-2 and TRBJ1-2; D gene ambiguous. The CDR3 is 15 residues long. Per the germline V gene, CDR1 is SGHTA and CDR2 is FQGNSA. Trimming stripped 0 bases from V and 0 bases from J, with 8 bases between. The CDR3 protein is CASSLAFGSNYGYTF. CDR3 in DNA: TGTGCCAGCAGCTTAGCGTTTGGCTCTAACTATGGCTACACCTTC.

This chain joins TRBV2 and TRBJ2-1, with 12 bases identical to TRBD2. Trimming took 6 bases from V and 6 from J; bases not matched to a gene: 6. The germline V gene has CDR1 SNHLY and CDR2 FYNNEI. The CDR3 totals 15 residues. The CDR3, as DNA: TGTGCCAGCAGCGCCGGACTAGCGGGGTCCAATGAGCAGTTCTTC. Translation gives CASSAGLAGSNEQFF.

Points on this clone: The junction and the germline gene differ at one end; a read error may be behind it. This chain connects TRBV7-7 to TRBJ2-1, with 9 bases aligning to TRBD2. Germline V lookup: CDR1 SSHAT, CDR2 FNYEAQ (reference sequence). CDR3 length: 15 residues. The CDR3 DNA sequence: TGTGCTAGCAGCCTTTCGCGGGGGGGCGGTGCTGAGCAGTTCTTC. Translation: CASSLSRGGGAEQFF.

The genes are TRBV18 and TRBJ2-3, with D perhaps matching TRBD2 (6 bases). The germline V and J ends were trimmed by 8 bases and 0 bases, with 12 bases remaining between them. This CDR3 spans 14 amino acids. Germline CDR1 KGHSH, CDR2 LQKENI. The CDR3 DNA follows: TGTGCCAGCCCAAGGGAGGATAGCACAGATACGCAGTATTTT. Its translation: CASPREDSTDTQYF. The whole variable domain, remainder taken from reference TRBV18 and TRBJ2-3, is NAGVMQNPRHLVRRRGQEARLRCSPMKGHSHVYWYRQLPEEGLKFMVYLQKENIIDESGMPKERFSAEFPKEGPSILRIQQVVRGDSAAYFCASPREDSTDTQYFGPGTRLTVL.

The chain joins TRBV5-1 to TRBJ2-6; a possible D gene is TRBD1 (6 bases). CDR3 size: 16 residues. Germline lookup yields CDR1 SGHRS and CDR2 YFSETQ. V was cut by 0 bases and J by 1 base, with 8 bases left in between. CDR3 protein: CASSLGQGSGANVLTF. The CDR3 DNA sequence: TGCGCCAGCAGCTTGGGTCAGGGGTCTGGGGCCAACGTCCTGACTTTC. Using reference TRBV5-1 and TRBJ2-6 for the parts outside the CDR3, the full variable domain is KAGVTQTPRYLIKTRGQQVTLSCSPISGHRSVSWYQQTPGQGLQFLFEYFSETQRNKGNFPGRFSGRQFSNSRSEMNVSTLELGDSALYLCASSLGQGSGANVLTFGAGSRLTVL.

Turning to this clone: A read error is likely, as this CDR3 ends without the conserved phenylalanine or tryptophan. It is unclear where the CDR3 begins or ends on the DNA, so no DNA is shown, and the CDR3 is as TCRdb lists it. The gene calls are TRBV9 and TRBJ1-4. The CDR3 length equals 8 residues, ends included. Per the germline V gene, CDR1 is SGDLS and CDR2 is YYNGEE. CDR3 sequence: CAPAAAPY.

The rearrangement links TRBV7-9 to TRBJ2-2, with D perhaps matching TRBD2 (5 bases). The CDR3 contains 15 residues. V lost 0 bases, J lost 6 bases, and 11 bases lay in between. Germline V gene data show CDR1 as SEHNR and CDR2 as FQNEAQ (reference sequence). The CDR3 is CASSLAGEFPGELFF. In nucleotides, the CDR3 is TGTGCCAGCAGCTTAGCTGGGGAGTTTCCCGGGGAGCTGTTTTTT.

The rearrangement joins TRBV7-6 to TRBJ2-5; TRBD2 is a possible D gene (7 bases). The CDR3 sequence is 14 residues long. With 4 bases removed from V and 4 bases from J, the gap between germline ends came to 13 bases. The germline gives CDR1 SGHVS, CDR2 FNYEAQ. In DNA form, the CDR3 reads TGTGCCAGCAGCTCGGTGGGGGGGCGAGAGACCCAGTACTTC. This encodes CASSSVGGRETQYF.

The gene calls are TRBV6-5 and TRBJ1-1, with 8 bases lining up with TRBD1. CDR3 size: 15 residues. The germline CDR1 and CDR2 sequences are MNHEY and SVGAGI. V lost 2 bases, J lost 6 bases, and 8 bases stayed unmatched. The CDR3 protein is CASSYQGQALSEAFF. The CDR3 DNA reads as TGTGCCAGCAGTTACCAGGGACAGGCTCTGTCTGAAGCTTTCTTT.

A single count supports this clone. The chain combines TRBV4-1 with TRBJ2-1; 8 positions match TRBD2. There are 14 residues in the CDR3. With 5 bases clipped from V and 4 bases from J, the junction kept 4 bases outside the gene matches. The V gene's germline CDR1 is MGHRA and CDR2 YSYEKL. The CDR3 region is CASSEQRGYNEQFF. For the CDR3, the DNA is TGCGCCAGCAGCGAACAGCGGGGGTACAATGAGCAGTTCTTC.

The gene calls are TRBV27 and TRBJ1-3; D uncertain. In germline, CDR1 is MNHEY, CDR2 SMNVEV (reference sequence). The length of the CDR3 is 13 residues. V was clipped by 5 bases and J by 0 bases, with 5 bases between them. CDR3 DNA sequence: TGTGCCAGCAGTGACAACTCTGGAAACACCATATATTTT. It encodes CASSDNSGNTIYF.

This chain uses TRBV19 with TRBJ2-5, with TRBD2 matching over 7 bases. The germline V gene encodes CDR1 LNHDA and CDR2 SQIVND (reference sequence). The CDR3 consists of 14 residues. The junction had 6 bases not matched to a gene; V was cut back by 3 bases and J by 5 bases. CDR3 amino acids: CASSIRSGDETQYF. CDR3 coding DNA: TGTGCCAGTAGTATTCGAAGCGGGGACGAGACCCAGTACTTC.

The rearrangement joins TRBV5-8 to TRBJ2-1, with 7 bases fitting TRBD2. CDR3 size: 17 residues. V shed 4 bases and J 3 bases; nucleotides not matched to a gene: 13. CDR1 and CDR2 from the germline V gene are SGHTS and YDEGEE. The chain's CDR3 is CASSASLAVDGYNEQFF. CDR3 in DNA: TGTGCCAGCAGCGCCTCCCTAGCGGTGGATGGCTACAATGAGCAGTTCTTC.